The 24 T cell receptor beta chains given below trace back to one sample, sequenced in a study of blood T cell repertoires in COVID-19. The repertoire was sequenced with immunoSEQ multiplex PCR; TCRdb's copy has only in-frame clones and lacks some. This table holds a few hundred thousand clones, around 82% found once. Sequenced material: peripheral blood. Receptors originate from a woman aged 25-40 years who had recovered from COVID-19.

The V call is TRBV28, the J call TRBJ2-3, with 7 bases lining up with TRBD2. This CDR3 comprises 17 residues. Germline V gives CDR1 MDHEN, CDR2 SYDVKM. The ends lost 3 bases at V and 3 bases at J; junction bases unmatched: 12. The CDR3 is CASSFPRDSGQTDTQYF. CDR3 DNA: TGTGCCAGCAGTTTTCCTCGCGATAGCGGGCAGACAGATACGCAGTATTTT.

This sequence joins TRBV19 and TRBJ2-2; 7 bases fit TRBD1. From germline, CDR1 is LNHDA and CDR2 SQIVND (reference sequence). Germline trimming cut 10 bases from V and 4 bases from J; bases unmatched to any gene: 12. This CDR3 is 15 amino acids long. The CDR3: CATARQGASTGELFF. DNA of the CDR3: TGTGCCACTGCGCGACAGGGCGCAAGCACCGGGGAGCTGTTTTTT. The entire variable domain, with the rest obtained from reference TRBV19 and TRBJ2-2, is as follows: DGGITQSPKYLFRKEGQNVTLSCEQNLNHDAMYWYRQDPGQGLRLIYYSQIVNDFQKGDIAEGYSVSREKKESFPLTVTSAQKNPTAFYLCATARQGASTGELFFGEGSRLTVL.

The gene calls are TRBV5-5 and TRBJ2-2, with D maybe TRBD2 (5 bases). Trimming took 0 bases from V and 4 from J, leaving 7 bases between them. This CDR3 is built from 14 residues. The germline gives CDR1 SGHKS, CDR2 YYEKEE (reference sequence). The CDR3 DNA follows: TGTGCCAGCAGCTTGGGCGGGTCCACCGGGGAGCTGTTTTTT. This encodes CASSLGGSTGELFF.

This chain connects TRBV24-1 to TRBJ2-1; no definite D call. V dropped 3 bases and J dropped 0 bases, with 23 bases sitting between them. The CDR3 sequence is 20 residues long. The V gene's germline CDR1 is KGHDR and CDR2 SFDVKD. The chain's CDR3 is CATSDRVMNDRSSSYNEQFF. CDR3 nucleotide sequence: TGTGCCACCAGTGATCGGGTCATGAATGACCGATCCAGCTCCTACAATGAGCAGTTCTTC.

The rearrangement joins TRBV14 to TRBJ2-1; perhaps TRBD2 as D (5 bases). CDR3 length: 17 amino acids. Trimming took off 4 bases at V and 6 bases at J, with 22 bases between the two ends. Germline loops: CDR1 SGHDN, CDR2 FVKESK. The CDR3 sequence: CASSPPFRDQTSNEQFF. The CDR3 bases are TGTGCCAGCAGCCCGCCGTTTCGGGATCAGACGTCCAATGAGCAGTTCTTC.

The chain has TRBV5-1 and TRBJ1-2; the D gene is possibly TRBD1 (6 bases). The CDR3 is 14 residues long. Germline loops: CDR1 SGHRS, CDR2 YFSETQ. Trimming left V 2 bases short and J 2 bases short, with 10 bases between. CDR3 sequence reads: CASSLNQGNYGYTF. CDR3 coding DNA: TGCGCCAGCAGCTTAAACCAGGGGAACTATGGCTACACCTTC.

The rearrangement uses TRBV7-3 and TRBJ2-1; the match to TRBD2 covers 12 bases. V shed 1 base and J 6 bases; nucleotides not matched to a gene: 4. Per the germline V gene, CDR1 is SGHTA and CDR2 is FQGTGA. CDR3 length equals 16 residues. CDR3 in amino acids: CASSLKGLAGSNEQFF. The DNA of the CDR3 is TGTGCCAGCAGCTTAAAGGGACTAGCGGGTAGCAATGAGCAGTTCTTC.

The CDR3 sequence: CASSISGGTYNEQFF. The CDR3 DNA reads TGTGCCAGCAGCATCAGCGGGGGGACCTACAATGAGCAGTTCTTC. V and J are TRBV7-3 and TRBJ2-1; 9 bases agree with TRBD2. CDR1 is SGHTA and CDR2 is FQGTGA in the germline V gene. This CDR3 is 15 amino acids long. Trimming took 5 bases from V and 2 from J; bases not matched to a gene: 4.

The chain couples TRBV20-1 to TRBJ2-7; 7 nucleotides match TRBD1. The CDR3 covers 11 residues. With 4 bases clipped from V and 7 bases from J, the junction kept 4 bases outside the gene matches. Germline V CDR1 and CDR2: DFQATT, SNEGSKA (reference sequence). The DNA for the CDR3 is TGCAGTGCTACGACAGGGCGGGAGCAGTACTTC. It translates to CSATTGREQYF.

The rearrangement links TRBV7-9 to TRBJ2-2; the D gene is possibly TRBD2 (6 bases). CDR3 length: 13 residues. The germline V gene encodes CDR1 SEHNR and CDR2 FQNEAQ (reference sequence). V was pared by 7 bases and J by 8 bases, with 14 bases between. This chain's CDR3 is CASNNGGAGELFF. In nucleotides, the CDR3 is TGTGCCAGCAACAATGGCGGGGCGGGGGAGCTGTTTTTT.

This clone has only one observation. The CDR3 reads CSVGRGNTGELFF. The CDR3 DNA is TGCAGCGTAGGTCGGGGTAACACCGGGGAGCTGTTTTTT. The chain employs TRBV29-1 and TRBJ2-2; the D gene is possibly TRBD2 (5 bases). V lost 6 bases and J lost 2, with 10 bases in between. Germline CDR1 and CDR2: SQVTM and ANQGSEA. This CDR3 is built from 13 residues.

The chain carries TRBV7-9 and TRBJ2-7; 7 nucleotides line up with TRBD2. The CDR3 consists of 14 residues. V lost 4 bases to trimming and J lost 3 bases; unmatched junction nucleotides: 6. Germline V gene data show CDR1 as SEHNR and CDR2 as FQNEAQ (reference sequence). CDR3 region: CASSWGGGSYEQYF. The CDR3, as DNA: TGTGCCAGCAGCTGGGGAGGCGGGAGCTACGAGCAGTACTTC.

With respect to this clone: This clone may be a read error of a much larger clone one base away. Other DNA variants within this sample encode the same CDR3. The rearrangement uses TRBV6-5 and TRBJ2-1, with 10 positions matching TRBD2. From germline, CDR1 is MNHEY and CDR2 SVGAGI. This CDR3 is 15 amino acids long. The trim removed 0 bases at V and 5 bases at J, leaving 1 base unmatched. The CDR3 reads CASSYSTSGHNEQFF. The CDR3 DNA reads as TGTGCCAGCAGTTACTCGACTAGCGGGCACAATGAGCAGTTCTTC.

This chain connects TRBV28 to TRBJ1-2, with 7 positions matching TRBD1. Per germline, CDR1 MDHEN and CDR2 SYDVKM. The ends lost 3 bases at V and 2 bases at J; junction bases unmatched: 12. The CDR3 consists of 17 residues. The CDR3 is CASSFLSPGQPNYGYTF. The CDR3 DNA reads TGTGCCAGCAGTTTCCTCAGCCCGGGACAGCCGAACTATGGCTACACCTTC.

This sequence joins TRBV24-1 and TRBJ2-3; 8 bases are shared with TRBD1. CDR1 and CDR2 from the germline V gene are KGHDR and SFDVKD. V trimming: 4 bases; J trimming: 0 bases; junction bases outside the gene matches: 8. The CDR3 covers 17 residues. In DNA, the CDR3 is TGTGCCACCAGTGAGGGTGGGACAGGCGATAGCACAGATACGCAGTATTTT. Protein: CATSEGGTGDSTDTQYF.

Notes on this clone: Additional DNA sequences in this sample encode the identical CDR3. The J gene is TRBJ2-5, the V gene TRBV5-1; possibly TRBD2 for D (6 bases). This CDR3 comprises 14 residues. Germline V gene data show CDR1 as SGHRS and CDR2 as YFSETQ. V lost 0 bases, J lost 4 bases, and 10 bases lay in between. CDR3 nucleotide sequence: TGCGCCAGCAGCTTGGCGGGAGTAGTAGAGACCCAGTACTTC. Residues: CASSLAGVVETQYF.

CDR3 DNA sequence: TGTGCCAGCAGCTTAGCGTCGACGGGGTGGCGTGAAGCTTTCTTT. This translates into CASSLASTGWREAFF. This chain connects TRBV7-6 to TRBJ1-1, with D uncertain. This CDR3 contains 15 residues. The V end lost 0 bases, the J end lost 7 bases, and 15 bases lay between the germline ends. The germline CDR1 and CDR2 sequences are SGHVS and FNYEAQ.

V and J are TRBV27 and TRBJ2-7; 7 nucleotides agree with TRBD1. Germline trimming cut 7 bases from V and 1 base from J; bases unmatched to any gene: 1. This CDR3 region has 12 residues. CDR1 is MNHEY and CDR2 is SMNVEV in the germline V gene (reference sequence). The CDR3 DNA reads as TGTGCCAGCAAGGGACAGTCCTACGAGCAGTACTTC. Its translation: CASKGQSYEQYF.

The CDR3 region is CASSLTGGNEKLFF. Written as DNA, the CDR3 is TGTGCCAGCAGCCTGACAGGGGGCAACGAAAAACTGTTTTTT. The J gene is TRBJ1-4, the V gene TRBV28; TRBD1 matches 10 bases. Germline V gene lookup returns CDR1 MDHEN and CDR2 SYDVKM. Trimming removed 6 bases from V and 8 bases from J; junction bases left unmatched: 6. There are 14 residues in the CDR3. The full variable domain, rest sourced from reference TRBV28 and TRBJ1-4, is DVKVTQSSRYLVKRTGEKVFLECVQDMDHENMFWYRQDPGLGLRLIYFSYDVKMKEKGDIPEGYSVSREKKERFSLILESASTNQTSMYLCASSLTGGNEKLFFGSGTQLSVL.

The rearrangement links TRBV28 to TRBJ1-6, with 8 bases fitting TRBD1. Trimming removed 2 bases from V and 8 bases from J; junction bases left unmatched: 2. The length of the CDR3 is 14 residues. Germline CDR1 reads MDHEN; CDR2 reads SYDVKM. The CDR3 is CASSLRTGYSPLHF. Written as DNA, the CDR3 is TGTGCCAGCAGTTTAAGGACAGGGTATTCACCCCTCCACTTT.

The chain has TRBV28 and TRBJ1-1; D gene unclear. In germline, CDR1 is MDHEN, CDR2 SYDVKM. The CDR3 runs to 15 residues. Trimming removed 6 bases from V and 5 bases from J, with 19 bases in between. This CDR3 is CASRTAGSEETEAFF. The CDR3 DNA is TGTGCCAGCAGAACAGCCGGGAGTGAAGAAACTGAAGCTTTCTTT. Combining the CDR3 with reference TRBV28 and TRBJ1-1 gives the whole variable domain DVKVTQSSRYLVKRTGEKVFLECVQDMDHENMFWYRQDPGLGLRLIYFSYDVKMKEKGDIPEGYSVSREKKERFSLILESASTNQTSMYLCASRTAGSEETEAFFGQGTRLTVV.

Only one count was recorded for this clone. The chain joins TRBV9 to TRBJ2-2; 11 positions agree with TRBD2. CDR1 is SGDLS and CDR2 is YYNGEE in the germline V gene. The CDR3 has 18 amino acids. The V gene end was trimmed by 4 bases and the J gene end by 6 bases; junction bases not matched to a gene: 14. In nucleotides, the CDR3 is TGTGCCAGCAGCCCTTCCCGATTAGCGGGAGGGTCGGCCGGGGAGCTGTTTTTT. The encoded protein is CASSPSRLAGGSAGELFF.

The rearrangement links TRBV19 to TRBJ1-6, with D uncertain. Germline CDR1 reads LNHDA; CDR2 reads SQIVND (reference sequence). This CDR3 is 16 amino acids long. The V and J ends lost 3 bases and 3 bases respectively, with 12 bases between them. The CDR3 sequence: CASSMATGGYNSPLHF. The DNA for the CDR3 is TGTGCCAGTAGTATGGCTACGGGAGGCTATAATTCACCCCTCCACTTT.

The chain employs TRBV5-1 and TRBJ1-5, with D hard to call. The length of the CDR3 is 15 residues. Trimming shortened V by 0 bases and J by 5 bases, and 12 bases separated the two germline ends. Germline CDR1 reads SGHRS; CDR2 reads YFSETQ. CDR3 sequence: CASSLGGGSHQPQHF. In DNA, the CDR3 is TGCGCCAGCAGCTTGGGTGGAGGGTCGCATCAGCCCCAGCATTTT.